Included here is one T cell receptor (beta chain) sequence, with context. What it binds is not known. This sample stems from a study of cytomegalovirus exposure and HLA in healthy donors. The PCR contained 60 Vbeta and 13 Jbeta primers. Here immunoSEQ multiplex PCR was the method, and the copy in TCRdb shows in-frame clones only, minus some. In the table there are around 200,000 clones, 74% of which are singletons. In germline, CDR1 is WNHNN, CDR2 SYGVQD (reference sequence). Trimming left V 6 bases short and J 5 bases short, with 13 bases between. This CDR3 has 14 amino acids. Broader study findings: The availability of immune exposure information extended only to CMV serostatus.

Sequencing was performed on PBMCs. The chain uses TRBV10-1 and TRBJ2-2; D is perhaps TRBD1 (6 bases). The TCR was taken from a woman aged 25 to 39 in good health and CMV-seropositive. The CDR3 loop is CASRQGRGTGELFF. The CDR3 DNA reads TGCGCCAGCAGGCAGGGGAGAGGAACCGGGGAGCTGTTTTTT.